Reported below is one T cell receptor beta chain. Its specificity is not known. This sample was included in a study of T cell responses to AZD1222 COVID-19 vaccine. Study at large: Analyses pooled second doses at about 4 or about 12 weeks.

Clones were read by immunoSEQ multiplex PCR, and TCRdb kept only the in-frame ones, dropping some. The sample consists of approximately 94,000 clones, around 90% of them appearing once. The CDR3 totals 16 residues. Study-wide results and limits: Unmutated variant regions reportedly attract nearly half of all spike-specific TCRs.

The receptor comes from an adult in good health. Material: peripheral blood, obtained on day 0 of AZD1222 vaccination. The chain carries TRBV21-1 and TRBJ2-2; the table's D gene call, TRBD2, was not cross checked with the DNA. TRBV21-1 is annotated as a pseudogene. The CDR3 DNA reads TGTGCCAGCAGGATAGGGGGAGGGACGGACACCGGGGAGCTGTTTTTT. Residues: CASRIGGGTDTGELFF.